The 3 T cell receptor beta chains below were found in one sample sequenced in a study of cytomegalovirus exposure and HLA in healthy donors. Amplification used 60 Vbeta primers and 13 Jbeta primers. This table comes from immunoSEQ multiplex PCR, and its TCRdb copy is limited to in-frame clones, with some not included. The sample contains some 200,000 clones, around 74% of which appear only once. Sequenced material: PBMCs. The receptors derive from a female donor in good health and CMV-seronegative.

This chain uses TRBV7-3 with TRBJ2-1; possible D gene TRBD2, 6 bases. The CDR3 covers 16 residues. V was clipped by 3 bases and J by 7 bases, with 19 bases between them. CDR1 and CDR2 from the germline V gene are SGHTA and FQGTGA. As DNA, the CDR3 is TGTGCCAGCAGCTTGGGCCCGGGACTCGAACAAAATGAGCAGTTCTTC. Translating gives CASSLGPGLEQNEQFF.

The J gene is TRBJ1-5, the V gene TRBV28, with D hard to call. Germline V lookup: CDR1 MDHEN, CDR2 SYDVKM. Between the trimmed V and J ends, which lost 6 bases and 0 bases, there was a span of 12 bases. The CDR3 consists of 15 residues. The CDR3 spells CASSSSRISNQPQHF. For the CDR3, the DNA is TGTGCCAGCAGCTCTTCCAGGATTAGCAATCAGCCCCAGCATTTT.

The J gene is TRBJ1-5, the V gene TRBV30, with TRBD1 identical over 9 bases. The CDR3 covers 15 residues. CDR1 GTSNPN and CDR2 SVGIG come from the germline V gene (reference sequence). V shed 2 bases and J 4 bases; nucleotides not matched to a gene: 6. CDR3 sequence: CAWSWGQGPNQPQHF. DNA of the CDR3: TGTGCCTGGAGTTGGGGACAGGGCCCAAATCAGCCCCAGCATTTT.